The 25 T cell receptor beta chains given below trace back to one sample, sequenced in a study of control samples from healthy donors and cancer patients (dated by TCRdb to the early 2020s). Library preparation used the immunoSEQ multiplex PCR assay. TCRdb took this table from immuneACCESS and kept in-frame rearrangements with V and J called. Such tables lack part of the clones; where checked against another copy, unresolved V genes explain under half of the gap, and the rest is unexplained. Within this sample are over 100,000 clones, with 90% of them counted one time only. The biggest ten clones account for under 4.5% of the sample. Sequencing was performed on blood. These receptors originate from a human donor in good health. The donor label of this sample is uncertain.

The CDR3: CASSLDRYTIYF. The CDR3 nucleotides read TGTGCCAGCAGCTTAGACCGATACACCATATATTTT. V is TRBV7-6 and J is TRBJ1-3; D is unresolved. The CDR3 extends over 12 amino acids. In germline, CDR1 is SGHVS, CDR2 FNYEAQ. Trimming shortened V by 1 base and J by 8 bases, and 6 bases separated the two germline ends.

The chain couples TRBV5-1 to TRBJ1-2; possible D gene TRBD1, 5 bases. Per the germline V gene, CDR1 is SGHRS and CDR2 is YFSETQ. The CDR3 has 11 amino acids. Trimming stripped 9 bases from V and 4 bases from J, with 10 bases between. CDR3 DNA: TGCGCCATCTGGGACGGCTATGGCTACACCTTC. Amino acids: CAIWDGYGYTF.

Written as DNA, the CDR3 is TGTGCCAGCAGCCCCCCTGGCACAAGGACCCAGTACTTC. Protein sequence: CASSPPGTRTQYF. The rearrangement joins TRBV3-1 (or the pseudogene TRBV3-2) to TRBJ2-5; D not resolved. V gave up 4 bases and J gave up 7 bases, with 13 bases separating them. Germline CDR1 is LGHDT and CDR2 is YNNKEL (reference sequence). The CDR3 runs 13 residues.

The gene calls are TRBV12-3 or TRBV12-4 and TRBJ2-7, with D unresolved. The CDR3 is 12 residues long. Trimming removed 3 bases at V and 6 bases at J, with 9 bases between. This CDR3 is CASSFPHLEQYF. CDR3 sequence (DNA): TGTGCCAGCAGTTTTCCCCACCTCGAGCAGTACTTC.

The V gene is TRBV11-3, the J gene TRBJ1-1; D possibly corresponds to TRBD1 (6 bases). Trimming removed 3 bases from V and 3 bases from J, with 8 bases in between. Germline V CDR1 and CDR2: SGHNT, YENEEA. This CDR3 is 13 amino acids long. CDR3 in DNA: TGTGCCAGCAGCTTTAACAGGGACACTGAAGCTTTCTTT. Its translation is CASSFNRDTEAFF.

The genes are TRBV3-1 (or the pseudogene TRBV3-2) and TRBJ1-1; D unclear. The CDR3 length is 15 residues. Trimming shortened V by 1 base and J by 3 bases, and 12 bases separated the two germline ends. Germline V CDR1 and CDR2: LGHDT, YNNKEL (reference sequence). This CDR3 reads CASSQAQQRDTEAFF. The DNA of the CDR3 is TGTGCCAGCAGCCAAGCCCAGCAGAGGGACACTGAAGCTTTCTTT.

The chain combines TRBV6-5 with TRBJ1-5; D is undetermined. Trimming took off 10 bases at V and 4 bases at J, with 14 bases between the two ends. This CDR3 contains 13 residues. Germline CDR1 reads MNHEY; CDR2 reads SVGAGI. CDR3 in DNA: TGTGCCACCACGCTTGCCGGGAATCAGCCCCAGCATTTT. It is translated as CATTLAGNQPQHF.

CDR3 protein: CASSQDTRGDTQYF. CDR3 in DNA: TGTGCCAGCAGCCAAGATACGAGGGGGGATACGCAGTATTTT. The V call is TRBV3-1 (or the pseudogene TRBV3-2), the J call TRBJ2-3; perhaps TRBD1 as D (6 bases). CDR3 length: 14 amino acids. CDR1 is LGHDT, CDR2 YNNKEL, per germline (reference sequence). V was clipped by 0 bases and J by 6 bases, with 10 bases between them.

The chain is built from TRBV2 and TRBJ1-6; D unresolved. Trimming removed 4 bases from V and 7 bases from J, with 11 bases in between. Germline V gene data show CDR1 as SNHLY and CDR2 as FYNNEI. This CDR3 region has 14 residues. CDR3 DNA sequence: TGTGCCAGCAGTGGGGGATTTGGGAATTCACCCCTCCACTTT. Residues: CASSGGFGNSPLHF.

This clone has only a few counts. The chain is built from TRBV6-1 and TRBJ2-3, with 8 nucleotides matching TRBD2. V lost 4 bases to trimming and J lost 2 bases; unmatched junction nucleotides: 8. The CDR3 is 16 amino acids. CDR1 is MNHNS and CDR2 is SASEGT in the germline V gene. DNA for the CDR3: TGTGCCAGCAGTGTGGTATCGGGGGGGGACACAGATACGCAGTATTTT. Its protein product is CASSVVSGGDTDTQYF.

The V gene is TRBV2, the J gene TRBJ1-2; tentatively, D is TRBD1 (6 bases). Germline V gene sequence: CDR1 SNHLY, CDR2 FYNNEI. CDR3 length equals 12 residues. V shed 5 bases and J shed 6 bases, with 10 bases lying between them. Here the CDR3 reads CASSQGTHGYTF. DNA for the CDR3: TGTGCCAGCAGTCAGGGGACCCATGGCTACACCTTC.

The chain is built from TRBV7-9 and TRBJ2-7; D gene unclear. The germline CDR1 and CDR2 sequences are SEHNR and FQNEAQ (reference sequence). This CDR3 contains 12 residues. Trimming took off 1 base at V and 2 bases at J, with 3 bases between the two ends. The CDR3 here is CASSLVPYEQYF. The CDR3 nucleotides are TGTGCCAGCAGCTTAGTCCCCTACGAGCAGTACTTC.

The chain recombines TRBV12-5 with TRBJ1-1; D is ambiguous. V dropped 2 bases and J dropped 7 bases, with 14 bases sitting between them. This CDR3 is 14 amino acids long. Germline V lookup: CDR1 LGHNT, CDR2 FRNRAP. CDR3 residues: CASGLWPPVVEAFF. The CDR3 coding sequence is TGTGCTAGTGGTTTGTGGCCCCCGGTGGTTGAAGCTTTCTTT.

The chain carries TRBV7-9 and TRBJ1-5; weak D call: TRBD1 (5 bases). Per the germline V gene, CDR1 is SEHNR and CDR2 is FQNEAQ (reference sequence). V lost 4 bases and J lost 5, with 9 bases in between. This CDR3 region has 13 residues. In nucleotides, the CDR3 is TGTGCCAGCAGCTCGGGGGGGGATCAGCCCCAGCATTTT. This translates into CASSSGGDQPQHF.

The V and J genes are TRBV7-3 and TRBJ1-5; maybe TRBD1 (5 bases). The CDR3 consists of 17 residues. The V gene's germline CDR1 is SGHTA and CDR2 FQGTGA. Trimming left V 0 bases short and J 1 base short, with 13 bases between. DNA for the CDR3: TGTGCCAGCAGCTTAACGTGGCAGGGAGGGAGCAATCAGCCCCAGCATTTT. This encodes CASSLTWQGGSNQPQHF. Variable domain in full (rest from reference TRBV7-3 and TRBJ1-5): GAGVSQTPSNKVTEKGKYVELRCDPISGHTALYWYRQSLGQGPEFLIYFQGTGAADDSGLPNDRFFAVRPEGSVSTLKIQRTERGDSAVYLCASSLTWQGGSNQPQHFGDGTRLSIL.

This chain uses TRBV7-4 with TRBJ1-5, with D perhaps matching TRBD1 (6 bases). The CDR3 runs 15 residues. The germline V gene has CDR1 SGHVT and CDR2 SQSDAQ. V was trimmed by 1 base and J by 2 bases, leaving 9 bases between them. The CDR3 sequence: CASSLGGGGNQPQHF. For the CDR3, the DNA is TGTGCCAGCAGCTTAGGAGGGGGTGGCAATCAGCCCCAGCATTTT.

The chain carries TRBV7-9 and TRBJ1-1, with a weak D call TRBD1 (5 bases). The CDR3 sequence is 16 residues long. Trimming took off 4 bases at V and 6 bases at J, with 21 bases between the two ends. Germline CDR1 reads SEHNR; CDR2 reads FQNEAQ (reference sequence). CDR3 sequence: CASSSWTPGHGAEAFF. CDR3 in DNA: TGTGCCAGCAGCTCCTGGACACCCGGACACGGGGCTGAAGCTTTCTTT.

J is TRBJ2-2 and V is TRBV6-5; D ambiguous. The CDR3 extends over 15 amino acids. Trimming shortened V by 6 bases and J by 6 bases, and 17 bases separated the two germline ends. The germline V gene encodes CDR1 MNHEY and CDR2 SVGAGI. CDR3: CASRPLLGNAGELFF. CDR3 DNA sequence: TGTGCCAGCAGACCCCTACTGGGGAATGCCGGGGAGCTGTTTTTT.

The gene calls are TRBV3-1 (or the pseudogene TRBV3-2) and TRBJ2-7, with 7 bases identical to TRBD1. Germline CDR1 reads LGHDT; CDR2 reads YNNKEL (reference sequence). CDR3 length: 14 amino acids. The V gene end was trimmed by 1 base and the J gene end by 4 bases; junction bases not matched to a gene: 4. The CDR3 bases are TGTGCCAGCAGCCAAGCGGCCAGGGGGTACGAGCAGTACTTC. Its translation: CASSQAARGYEQYF.

The V gene is TRBV19, the J gene TRBJ1-5, with D perhaps TRBD1 (5 bases). The V and J ends lost 6 bases and 3 bases respectively, with 18 bases between them. The germline V gene has CDR1 LNHDA and CDR2 SQIVND (reference sequence). This CDR3 has 16 residues. DNA of the CDR3: TGTGCCAGTAGCCAGGGTGCGGTGAATTACAATCAGCCCCAGCATTTT. Translation gives CASSQGAVNYNQPQHF. The whole variable domain, filled in from reference TRBV19 and TRBJ1-5, reads DGGITQSPKYLFRKEGQNVTLSCEQNLNHDAMYWYRQDPGQGLRLIYYSQIVNDFQKGDIAEGYSVSREKKESFPLTVTSAQKNPTAFYLCASSQGAVNYNQPQHFGDGTRLSIL.

The chain combines TRBV3-1 (or the pseudogene TRBV3-2) with TRBJ2-7; TRBD1 agrees at 8 bases. This CDR3 is 14 amino acids long. Germline V gene data show CDR1 as LGHDT and CDR2 as YNNKEL (reference sequence). Losses at the gene ends were 3 bases for V and 3 bases for J; bases not matched to a gene: 4. The DNA of the CDR3 is TGTGCCAGCAGCCATTCGGACAGGGACTACGAGCAGTACTTC. This gives the protein CASSHSDRDYEQYF.

The chain combines TRBV18 with TRBJ1-2; 8 nucleotides match TRBD1. V gave up 3 bases and J gave up 4 bases; unmatched junction bases: 1. Germline CDR1 KGHSH, CDR2 LQKENI. The CDR3 loop spans 13 amino acids. The CDR3 bases are TGTGCCAGCTCACCGACAGGGGTCTATGGCTACACCTTC. Translation: CASSPTGVYGYTF.

Points on this clone: A read error may account for a junction end that differs from germline. This chain connects TRBV19 to TRBJ1-1; 10 bases agree with TRBD1. CDR3 length equals 14 residues. Germline V gives CDR1 LNHDA, CDR2 SQIVND (reference sequence). DNA of the CDR3: TGTGCCAGTAGTCTGGGACAGGGGAACGCTGAAGCTTTCTTT. The encoded protein is CASSLGQGNAEAFF.

The chain links TRBV7-8 to TRBJ1-3; D remains ambiguous. Between the trimmed V and J ends, which lost 1 base and 0 bases, there was a span of 13 bases. The germline CDR1 and CDR2 sequences are SGHVS and FQNEAQ. This CDR3 has 17 amino acids. The CDR3 sequence is CASSLGEGRGSGNTIYF. The CDR3, as DNA: TGTGCCAGCAGCTTAGGAGAAGGACGGGGCTCTGGAAACACCATATATTTT.

V is TRBV28 and J is TRBJ1-6; 10 bases are shared with TRBD1. Germline V lookup: CDR1 MDHEN, CDR2 SYDVKM. The V segment lost 5 bases and the J segment 9 bases; nucleotides outside the gene matches: 10. The CDR3 is 16 amino acids. The CDR3 DNA is TGTGCCAGCAGTGAACCCTCCGGGACAGGGGTTTCACCCCTCCACTTT. It encodes CASSEPSGTGVSPLHF. Supplemented by reference TRBV28 and TRBJ1-6, the full variable domain reads DVKVTQSSRYLVKRTGEKVFLECVQDMDHENMFWYRQDPGLGLRLIYFSYDVKMKEKGDIPEGYSVSREKKERFSLILESASTNQTSMYLCASSEPSGTGVSPLHFGNGTRLTVT.